The 22 T cell receptor beta chains reported below all come from one sample, sequenced in a study of beta chain features in type 1 diabetes. Study results and caveats: Across all four CD4+ subsets, people with type 1 diabetes showed modestly shorter TCRB CDR3s.

Their antigens are not known. The isolated RNA, all of it, was reverse transcribed, so expressed TCRB transcripts were what got sequenced. Sequencing was performed with immunoSEQ multiplex PCR; in TCRdb, only in-frame clones are kept and a portion is missing. The sample includes under 850,000 clones, about an eighth of them seen just once. The material sequenced was naive CD4+ T cells from blood. The receptors here all came from a man younger than 35 with type 1 diabetes.

The genes are TRBV30 and TRBJ1-5; D may be TRBD1 (6 bases). From germline, CDR1 is GTSNPN and CDR2 SVGIG (reference sequence). There are 15 residues in the CDR3. Trimming shortened V by 0 bases and J by 2 bases, and 11 bases separated the two germline ends. CDR3 DNA: TGTGCCTGGAGTGTGGGGGGCAAAGGCAATCAGCCCCAGCATTTT. This encodes CAWSVGGKGNQPQHF. Variable domain in full (rest from reference TRBV30 and TRBJ1-5): SQTIHQWPATLVQPVGSPLSLECTVEGTSNPNLYWYRQAAGRGLQLLFYSVGIGQISSEVPQNLSASRPQDRQFILSSKKLLLSDSGFYLCAWSVGGKGNQPQHFGDGTRLSIL.

This clone came up a few times. The chain uses TRBV18 and TRBJ2-1; D gene uncertain. The V and J ends lost 0 bases and 6 bases respectively, with 12 bases between them. CDR1 and CDR2 from the germline V gene are KGHSH and LQKENI. This CDR3 comprises 15 residues. The CDR3 region is CASSPPGSQGNEQFF. In nucleotides, the CDR3 is TGTGCCAGCTCACCACCGGGCAGCCAAGGCAATGAGCAGTTCTTC.

J is TRBJ2-5 and V is TRBV19; no firm D call. The CDR3 sequence is 13 residues long. The germline V gene encodes CDR1 LNHDA and CDR2 SQIVND (reference sequence). Trimming shortened V by 5 bases and J by 5 bases, and 12 bases separated the two germline ends. The CDR3 here is CASSGQIRETQYF. The CDR3 bases are TGTGCCAGTAGTGGGCAGATCCGGGAGACCCAGTACTTC.

This clone was detected only a few times. The identical CDR3 is also encoded by other nucleotide sequences in the sample. V usage is TRBV29-1 and J usage is TRBJ2-5, with 7 bases matching TRBD2. Germline V gene sequence: CDR1 SQVTM, CDR2 ANQGSEA. The CDR3 loop spans 12 amino acids. The J segment lost 4 bases and the V segment lost 4 bases, leaving 3 bases of the junction unmatched. The CDR3 reads CSVGLAGETQYF. DNA of the CDR3: TGCAGCGTTGGACTAGCCGGAGAGACCCAGTACTTC. The full variable domain, with the rest looked up from reference TRBV29-1 and TRBJ2-5, is SAVISQKPSRDICQRGTSLTIQCQVDSQVTMMFWYRQQPGQSLTLIATANQGSEATYESGFVIDKFPISRPNLTFSTLTVSNMSPEDSSIYLCSVGLAGETQYFGPGTRLLVL.

This chain connects TRBV6-1 to TRBJ2-1; D is uncertain. Trimming cost V 1 base and J 4 bases, with 8 bases left between them. This CDR3 has 14 residues. Germline CDR1 reads MNHNS; CDR2 reads SASEGT. CDR3 nucleotide sequence: TGTGCCAGCAGTGAAGTTGGCGGATACAATGAGCAGTTCTTC. Amino acid sequence: CASSEVGGYNEQFF.

The chain couples TRBV4-1 to TRBJ1-6; D is ambiguous. CDR3 length: 15 amino acids. Looked up from germline, CDR1 is MGHRA and CDR2 is YSYEKL. Trimming stripped 2 bases from V and 3 bases from J, with 8 bases between. CDR3 nucleotides: TGCGCCAGCAGCCAAACGCGTAACTATAATTCACCCCTCCACTTT. It codes for CASSQTRNYNSPLHF.

This sequence joins TRBV5-1 and TRBJ2-3; D perhaps matches TRBD1 (6 bases). This CDR3 has 16 amino acids. Per germline, CDR1 SGHRS and CDR2 YFSETQ. The V gene lost 4 bases and the J gene lost 0 bases, with 15 bases spanning the gap. CDR3 nucleotide sequence: TGCGCCAGCAGCGTACAGGGAGAGGGGAGCACAGATACGCAGTATTTT. Encoded protein: CASSVQGEGSTDTQYF.

This clone was detected only a few times. The chain uses TRBV7-2 and TRBJ2-5, with D tentatively TRBD1 (6 bases). V was cut by 2 bases and J by 4 bases, with 11 bases left in between. CDR1 and CDR2 from the germline V gene are SGHTA and FQGNSA. The CDR3 has 14 residues. CDR3 sequence: CASSLLSRGETQYF. The CDR3 DNA sequence: TGTGCCAGCAGCTTACTCTCCAGGGGAGAGACCCAGTACTTC.

This chain connects TRBV7-9 to TRBJ1-1; D might be TRBD1 (5 bases). The V gene's germline CDR1 is SEHNR and CDR2 FQNEAQ (reference sequence). The CDR3 runs 14 residues. V was cut by 7 bases and J by 1 base, with 13 bases left in between. The CDR3 DNA sequence: TGTGCCAGCACCCCAACCGGGGGGAACACTGAAGCTTTCTTT. Translated, it gives CASTPTGGNTEAFF.

The rearrangement joins TRBV6-8 to TRBJ2-2, with unresolved D. The CDR3 has 16 residues. Looked up from germline, CDR1 is MNHGY and CDR2 is SAAAGT. The germline V and J ends were trimmed by 2 bases and 2 bases, with 12 bases remaining between them. The DNA of the CDR3 is TGTGCCAGCAGTTACGTCCGGCACAGAAACACCGGGGAGCTGTTTTTT. It yields the protein CASSYVRHRNTGELFF.

This clone occurred a few times. The rearrangement joins TRBV11-3 to TRBJ2-5; D not certain. Germline CDR1 is SGHNT and CDR2 is YENEEA. V lost 4 bases and J lost 5, with 11 bases in between. CDR3 length equals 13 residues. The CDR3 spells CASSSGSWETQYF. The CDR3 DNA is TGTGCCAGCAGCTCTGGCAGCTGGGAGACCCAGTACTTC.

This clone has a handful of counts. The chain combines TRBV29-1 with TRBJ2-4, with 8 bases that match TRBD1. Germline CDR1 is SQVTM and CDR2 is ANQGSEA. Losses at the gene ends were 2 bases for V and 7 bases for J; bases not matched to a gene: 7. CDR3 length: 14 amino acids. CDR3 loop: CSVEKTGAYNIQYF. The DNA of the CDR3 is TGCAGCGTTGAAAAGACAGGGGCCTATAACATTCAGTACTTC.

This clone was detected a few times. V is TRBV29-1 and J is TRBJ2-5, with D possibly matching TRBD2 (7 bases). The CDR3 has 14 amino acids. CDR1 SQVTM and CDR2 ANQGSEA come from the germline V gene. Between the trimmed V and J ends, which lost 8 bases and 2 bases, there was a span of 18 bases. CDR3 in amino acids: CSIGGGRGQETQYF. DNA for the CDR3: TGCAGCATAGGGGGGGGACGTGGTCAAGAGACCCAGTACTTC.

This clone has only a few counts. The chain couples TRBV29-1 to TRBJ1-2; D call uncertain. V lost 8 bases and J lost 4, with 17 bases in between. Looked up from germline, CDR1 is SQVTM and CDR2 is ANQGSEA. CDR3 length: 13 amino acids. The CDR3, as DNA: TGCAGCACCGAAGCGGCAGATCTCTATGGCTACACCTTC. It yields the protein CSTEAADLYGYTF.

This clone came up a few times. The chain carries TRBV4-1 and TRBJ1-5; 8 nucleotides agree with TRBD1. CDR1 is MGHRA and CDR2 is YSYEKL in the germline V gene. V was pared by 4 bases and J by 5 bases, with 13 bases of the junction left unmatched. The CDR3 is 17 amino acids. The CDR3 region is CASSLPPGQGTDQPQHF. For the CDR3, the DNA is TGCGCCAGCAGCCTGCCCCCCGGACAGGGAACGGATCAGCCCCAGCATTTT.

This clone came up a few times. V gene TRBV30 combines with J gene TRBJ2-1; possibly TRBD2 for D (6 bases). This CDR3 comprises 13 residues. The germline V gene has CDR1 GTSNPN and CDR2 SVGIG (reference sequence). V was shortened by 4 bases and J by 9 bases, with 16 bases between the two germline ends. For the CDR3, the DNA is TGTGCCTGGACCTACCGTCTCGGGGGTGAGCAGTTCTTC. Translating it yields CAWTYRLGGEQFF.

The rearrangement links TRBV7-9 to TRBJ1-1; weak D call: TRBD1 (5 bases). Germline assignment: CDR1 SEHNR and CDR2 FQNEAQ (reference sequence). Trimming cost V 1 base and J 6 bases, with 9 bases left between them. The CDR3 has 13 amino acids. The CDR3 loop reads CASSLGGTAEAFF. The CDR3 bases are TGTGCCAGCAGCTTAGGAGGGACCGCTGAAGCTTTCTTT.

The chain carries TRBV10-3 and TRBJ1-4; 7 bases line up with TRBD1. CDR1 is ENHRY and CDR2 is SYGVKD in the germline V gene. This CDR3 is built from 14 residues. J lost 3 bases, V lost 5 bases, and 3 bases had no gene match. This CDR3 is CAISPGTANEKLFF. The CDR3 bases are TGTGCCATCAGTCCCGGGACAGCTAATGAAAAACTGTTTTTT.

This rearrangement joins TRBV7-2 to TRBJ2-3; 7 positions match TRBD1. The trim removed 5 bases at V and 3 bases at J, leaving 5 bases unmatched. The germline CDR1 and CDR2 sequences are SGHTA and FQGNSA. CDR3 length: 14 residues. The CDR3 spells CASSIRQGTDTQYF. In DNA, the CDR3 is TGTGCCAGCAGCATCAGACAGGGAACAGATACGCAGTATTTT. The variable domain in full, with the rest retrieved from reference TRBV7-2 and TRBJ2-3, is GAGVSQSPSNKVTEKGKDVELRCDPISGHTALYWYRQSLGQGLEFLIYFQGNSAPDKSGLPSDRFSAERTGGSVSTLTIQRTQQEDSAVYLCASSIRQGTDTQYFGPGTRLTVL.

This clone has more than one count but fewer than ten. This chain uses TRBV7-9 with TRBJ1-4, with 11 nucleotides matching TRBD1. The CDR3 consists of 16 residues. The ends lost 5 bases at V and 4 bases at J; junction bases unmatched: 6. In germline, CDR1 is SEHNR, CDR2 FQNEAQ (reference sequence). CDR3 nucleotide sequence: TGTGCCAGCAGCACCGGGACAGGGGGTATTAATGAAAAACTGTTTTTT. This encodes CASSTGTGGINEKLFF.

This clone was recorded a few times. The chain joins TRBV30 to TRBJ1-1; D gene ambiguous. Trimming removed 8 bases from V and 4 bases from J, with 14 bases in between. CDR3 length: 12 residues. CDR1 is GTSNPN and CDR2 is SVGIG in the germline V gene (reference sequence). This CDR3 reads CARGLGGTEAFF. CDR3 sequence (DNA): TGTGCCAGAGGGTTGGGAGGCACTGAAGCTTTCTTT.

This clone appeared a few times. In nucleotides, the CDR3 is TGCGCCAGCAGCCAAGGGACGGTGAACACCGGGGAGCTGTTTTTT. Protein: CASSQGTVNTGELFF. This chain connects TRBV4-1 to TRBJ2-2, with D uncertain. This CDR3 has 15 amino acids. The germline V gene encodes CDR1 MGHRA and CDR2 YSYEKL. Trimming took off 1 base at V and 1 base at J, with 7 bases between the two ends.